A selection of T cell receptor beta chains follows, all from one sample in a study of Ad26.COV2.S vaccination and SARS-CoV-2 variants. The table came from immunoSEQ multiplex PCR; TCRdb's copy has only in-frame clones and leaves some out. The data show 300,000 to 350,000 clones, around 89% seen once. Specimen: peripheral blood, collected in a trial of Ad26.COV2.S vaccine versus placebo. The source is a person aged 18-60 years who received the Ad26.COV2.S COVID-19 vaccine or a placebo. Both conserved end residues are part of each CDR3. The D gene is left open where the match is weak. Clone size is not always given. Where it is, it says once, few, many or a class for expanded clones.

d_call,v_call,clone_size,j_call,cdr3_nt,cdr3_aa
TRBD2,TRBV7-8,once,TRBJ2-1,TGTGCCAGCAGTGTTCCGGGACTAGGGGGTTGGAGCTCCTACAATGAGCAGTTCTTC,CASSVPGLGGWSSYNEQFF
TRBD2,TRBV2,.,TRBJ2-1,TGTGCCAGCAGCGGGGGGTTCTACAATGAGCAGTTCTTC,CASSGGFYNEQFF
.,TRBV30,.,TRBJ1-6,TGTGCCTGGAGTTTGGTGTCGGGTAATTCACCCCTCCACTTT,CAWSLVSGNSPLHF
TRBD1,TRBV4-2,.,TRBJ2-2,TGTGCCAGCAGCCAAGATCCGAGCAGGACAGGGGATACCGGGGAGCTGTTTTTT,CASSQDPSRTGDTGELFF
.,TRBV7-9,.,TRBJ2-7,TGTGCCAGCAGCTTAGGGACAGTCCCATTGGAGCAGTACTTC,CASSLGTVPLEQYF
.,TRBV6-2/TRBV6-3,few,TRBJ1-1,TGTGCCAGCAGTTACTCGAGGCTGGGCCCGAACACTGAAGCTTTCTTT,CASSYSRLGPNTEAFF
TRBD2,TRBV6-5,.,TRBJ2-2,TGTGCCATAGGGAGGGGTTCCACCGGGGAGCTGTTTTTT,CAIGRGSTGELFF
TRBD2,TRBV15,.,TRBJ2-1,TGTGCCACCAGCACCCAGCGGGATTCTAACAATGAGCAGTTCTTC,CATSTQRDSNNEQFF
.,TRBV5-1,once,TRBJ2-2,TGCGCCAGCAGCTTGGACCGGGAGTCTCTCACCGGAGAGCTGTTTTTT,CASSLDRESLTGELFF
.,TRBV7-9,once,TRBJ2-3,TGTGCCAGCAGCTTAGTTGGCACAGATACGCAGTATTTT,CASSLVGTDTQYF
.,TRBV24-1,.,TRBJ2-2,TGTGCCACCAGTGCCCGGGACAACACCGGGGAGCTGTTTTTT,CATSARDNTGELFF
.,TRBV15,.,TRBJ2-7,TGTGCCACCAGCAGAGTTTCAGGCTACGAGCAGTACTTC,CATSRVSGYEQYF
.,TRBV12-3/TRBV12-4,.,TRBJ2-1,TGTGCCAGCAGCCTCCGGGACGATGAGCAGTTCTTC,CASSLRDDEQFF
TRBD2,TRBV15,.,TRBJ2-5,TGTGCCACCAGCAGCTCAACCCAAGGACTAGCAAAAGAGACCCAGTACTTC,CATSSSTQGLAKETQYF
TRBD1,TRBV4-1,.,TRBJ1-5,TGCGCCAGCAGCCAGGAGACAGGGGCTCAGCCCCAGCATTTT,CASSQETGAQPQHF
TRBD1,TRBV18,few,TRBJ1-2,TGTGCCAGCTCCCCCGGGACAGGGGGCCGGTATGGCTACACCTTC,CASSPGTGGRYGYTF
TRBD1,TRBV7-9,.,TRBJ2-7,TGTGCCAGCAAGGGGGCTTCCTACGAGCAGTACTTC,CASKGASYEQYF
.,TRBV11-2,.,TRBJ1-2,TGTGCCAGCAGCCCTTATGACTATGGCTACACCTTC,CASSPYDYGYTF
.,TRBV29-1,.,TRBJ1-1,TGCAGCGTTGAGCGCAGATTGAACACTGAAGCTTTCTTT,CSVERRLNTEAFF
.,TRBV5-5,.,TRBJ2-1,TGTGCCAGCAGCTCCACTCGGGCAGAGAATGAGCAGTTCTTC,CASSSTRAENEQFF
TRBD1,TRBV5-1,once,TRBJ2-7,TGCGCCAGCAGCTTGGCCCTCGGTCTCGGGACAGGCGAGCAGTACTTC,CASSLALGLGTGEQYF
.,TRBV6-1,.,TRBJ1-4,TGTGCCAGCAGTGAAGGGGTTCCTAATGAAAAACTGTTTTTT,CASSEGVPNEKLFF
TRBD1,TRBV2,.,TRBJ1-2,TGTGCCGCCCGACAGGGGGCAGATGGCTACACCTTC,CAARQGADGYTF
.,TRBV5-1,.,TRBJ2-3,TGCGCCAGCAGCTTGAGACAGGTTGGCACAGATACGCAGTATTTT,CASSLRQVGTDTQYF
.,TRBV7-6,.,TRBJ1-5,TGTGCCAGCAGCTTAGCGGGTCAGCCCCAGCATTTT,CASSLAGQPQHF
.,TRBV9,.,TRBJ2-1,TGTGCCAGCAGCGTTGCCCAGGGTGTGTACAATGAGCAGTTCTTC,CASSVAQGVYNEQFF
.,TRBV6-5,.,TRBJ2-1,TGTGCCAGCAGTTTCCTTTTGGGTGGGGATGAGCAGTTCTTC,CASSFLLGGDEQFF
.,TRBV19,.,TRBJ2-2,TGTGCCAGTAGCCTCATAGCGGACACCGGGGACGGGGGGGAGCTGTTTTTT,CASSLIADTGDGGELFF
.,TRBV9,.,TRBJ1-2,TGTGCCAGCAGCGTAGCCTTGGGGAATGGCTACACCTTC,CASSVALGNGYTF
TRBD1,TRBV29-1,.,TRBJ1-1,TGCAGCGCGGGACAGGGGAACACTGAAGCTTTCTTT,CSAGQGNTEAFF
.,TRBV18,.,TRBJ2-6,TGTGCCAGCTCACACCCGAGGGGGGCAGATGGGGCCAACGTCCTGACTTTC,CASSHPRGADGANVLTF
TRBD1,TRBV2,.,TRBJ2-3,TGTGCCAGCAGCCAACAGGGGGAGATAGATACGCAGTATTTT,CASSQQGEIDTQYF
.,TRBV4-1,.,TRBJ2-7,TGCGCCAGCAGCCGAGCGGACGGATCCTACGAGCAGTACTTC,CASSRADGSYEQYF
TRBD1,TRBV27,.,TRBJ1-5,TGTGCCAGCCGTAACAGGGGGACAAGCAATCAGCCCCAGCATTTT,CASRNRGTSNQPQHF
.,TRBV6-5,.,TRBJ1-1,TGTGCCAGTGGGAGTGCGGGCACTGAAGCTTTCTTT,CASGSAGTEAFF
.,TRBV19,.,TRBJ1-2,TGTGCCAGTCGACCGGGACAAGGCTATGGCTACACCTTC,CASRPGQGYGYTF
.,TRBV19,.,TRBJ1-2,TGTGCCAGTAGTACCCGTACAGGGTCTCATGGCTACACCTTC,CASSTRTGSHGYTF
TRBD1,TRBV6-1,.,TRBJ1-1,TGTGCCAGCAGTGAATGGACAGGGGTGGTCGCTTTCTTT,CASSEWTGVVAFF
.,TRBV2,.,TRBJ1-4,TGTGCCAGCAGTGAAGAGACGGGGAATGAAAAACTGTTTTTT,CASSEETGNEKLFF
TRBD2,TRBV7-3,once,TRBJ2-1,TGTGCCAGCAGCTTAACGGTAGGGTTAGCGGGGTCCGGTGAGCAGTTCTTC,CASSLTVGLAGSGEQFF
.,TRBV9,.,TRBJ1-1,TGTGCCAGCAGCGTGAGAGGGACGGGGAACACTGAAGCTTTCTTT,CASSVRGTGNTEAFF
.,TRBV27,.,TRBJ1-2,TGTGCCAGCAGTTTATTTAGAGGGGATGGCTACACCTTC,CASSLFRGDGYTF
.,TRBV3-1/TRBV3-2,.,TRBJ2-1,TGTGCCAGCAGCCAAGATGACGGGAGCAGATACAATGAGCAGTTCTTC,CASSQDDGSRYNEQFF
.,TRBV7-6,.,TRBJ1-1,TGTGCCAGCAGCTTGGCAGGGCCTTCTGAAGCTTTCTTT,CASSLAGPSEAFF
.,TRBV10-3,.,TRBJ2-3,TGTGCCATAAACGACCTGGTCCGCACAGATACGCAGTATTTT,CAINDLVRTDTQYF
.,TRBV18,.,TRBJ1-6,TGTGCCAGCTCACCAGGACGGCAGGATAATTCACCCCTCCACTTT,CASSPGRQDNSPLHF
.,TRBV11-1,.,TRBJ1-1,TGTGCCAGCATCCCAACGGCGGCGAACACTGAAGCTTTCTTT,CASIPTAANTEAFF
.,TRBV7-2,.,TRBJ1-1,TGTGCCAGCAGCTCCGACATGGGCACTGAAGCTTTCTTT,CASSSDMGTEAFF
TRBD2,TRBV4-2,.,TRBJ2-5,TGTGCCAGCAGGCTAGCGGGGGGGAGGCAAGAGACCCAGTACTTC,CASRLAGGRQETQYF